Described below is a single TCR beta chain sequence and its context. Specified treatment: oral pan-JAK inhibitor, 5-10 mg twice daily. Alopecia areata patients had lesional scalp punch biopsies and peripheral blood taken from them. This record comes from a study of CD8+ T cells in alopecia areata. For the study at large: The drug, oral tofacitinib, was given to treated patients at 5 to 10 mg twice daily. After 6 to 18 months of tofacitinib, follow-up continued 6 months off drug.

In germline, CDR1 is MGHDK, CDR2 SYGVNS. The V end lost 6 bases, the J end lost 8 bases, and 14 bases lay between the germline ends. The CDR3 spans 14 residues. The sequencing template was cDNA reverse transcribed from extracted RNA. Assay: immunoSEQ multiplex PCR; the TCRdb copy retains only in-frame clones and omits some. The sample consists of about 220,000 clones, more than 45% of them appearing once. The receptor's source is a human donor with alopecia areata. Specimen: CD4+ T cells sorted from blood, collected at week 4, from a patient treated with tofacitinib. The chain has TRBV25-1 and TRBJ1-6; tentatively, D is TRBD1 (6 bases). The CDR3 spells CASSSTGFYSPLHF. CDR3 DNA sequence: TGTGCCAGCAGCTCGACAGGTTTTTATTCACCCCTCCACTTT.